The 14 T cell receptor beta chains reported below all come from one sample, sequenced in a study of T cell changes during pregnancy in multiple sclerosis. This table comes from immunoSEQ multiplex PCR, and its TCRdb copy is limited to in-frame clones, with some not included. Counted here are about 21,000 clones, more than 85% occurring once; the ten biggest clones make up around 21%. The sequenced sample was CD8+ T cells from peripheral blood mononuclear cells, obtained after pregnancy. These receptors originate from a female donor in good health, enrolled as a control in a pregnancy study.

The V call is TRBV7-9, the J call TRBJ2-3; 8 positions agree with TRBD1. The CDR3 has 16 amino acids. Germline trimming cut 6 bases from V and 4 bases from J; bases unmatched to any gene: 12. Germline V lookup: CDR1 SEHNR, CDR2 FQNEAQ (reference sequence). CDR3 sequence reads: CASSRVGQGLADTQYF. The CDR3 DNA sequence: TGTGCCAGCAGTCGTGTCGGACAGGGTTTGGCAGATACGCAGTATTTT.

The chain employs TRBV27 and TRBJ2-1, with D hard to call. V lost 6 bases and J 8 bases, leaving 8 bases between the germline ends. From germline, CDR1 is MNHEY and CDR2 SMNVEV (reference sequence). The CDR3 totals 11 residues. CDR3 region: CASRTEHEQFF. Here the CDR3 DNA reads TGTGCCAGCAGGACGGAGCATGAGCAGTTCTTC.

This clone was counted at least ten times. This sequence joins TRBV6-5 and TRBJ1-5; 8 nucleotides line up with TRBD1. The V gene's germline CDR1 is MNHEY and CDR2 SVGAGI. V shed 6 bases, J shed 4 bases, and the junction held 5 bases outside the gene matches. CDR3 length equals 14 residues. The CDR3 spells CASSEGQENQPQHF. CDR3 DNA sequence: TGTGCCAGCAGCGAGGGACAGGAGAATCAGCCCCAGCATTTT.

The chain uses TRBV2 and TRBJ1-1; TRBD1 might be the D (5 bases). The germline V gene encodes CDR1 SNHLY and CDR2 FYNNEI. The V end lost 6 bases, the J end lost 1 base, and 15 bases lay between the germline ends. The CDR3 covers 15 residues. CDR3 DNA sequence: TGTGCCAGCAGACCGGGTCCTGGGGCGAACACTGAAGCTTTCTTT. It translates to CASRPGPGANTEAFF.

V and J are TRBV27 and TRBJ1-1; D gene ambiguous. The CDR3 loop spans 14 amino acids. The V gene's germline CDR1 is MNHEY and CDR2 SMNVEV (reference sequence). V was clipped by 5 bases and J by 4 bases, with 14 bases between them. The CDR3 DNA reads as TGTGCCAGCAGTCTATATACGGGAGGCACTGAAGCTTTCTTT. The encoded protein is CASSLYTGGTEAFF.

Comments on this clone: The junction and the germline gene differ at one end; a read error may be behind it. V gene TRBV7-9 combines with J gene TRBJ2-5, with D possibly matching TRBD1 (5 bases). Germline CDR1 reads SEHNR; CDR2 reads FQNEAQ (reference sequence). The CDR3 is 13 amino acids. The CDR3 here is CALGALPQETQYF. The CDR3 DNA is TGCGCCCTTGGGGCTCTACCCCAAGAGACCCAGTACTTC.

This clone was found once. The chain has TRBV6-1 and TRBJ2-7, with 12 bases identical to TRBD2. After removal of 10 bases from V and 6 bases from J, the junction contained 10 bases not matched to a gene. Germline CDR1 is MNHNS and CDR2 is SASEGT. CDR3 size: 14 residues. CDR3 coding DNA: TGTGCCACCTCTCGGACTAGCGGGAATTCCGAGCAGTACTTC. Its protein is CATSRTSGNSEQYF.

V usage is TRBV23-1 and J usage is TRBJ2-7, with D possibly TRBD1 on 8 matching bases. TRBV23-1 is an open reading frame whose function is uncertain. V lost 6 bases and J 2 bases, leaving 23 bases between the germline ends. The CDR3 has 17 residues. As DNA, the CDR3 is TGCGCCAGCAGCCGTGACAGGGGAGGGATCCTAACCTACGAGCAGTACTTC. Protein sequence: CASSRDRGGILTYEQYF.

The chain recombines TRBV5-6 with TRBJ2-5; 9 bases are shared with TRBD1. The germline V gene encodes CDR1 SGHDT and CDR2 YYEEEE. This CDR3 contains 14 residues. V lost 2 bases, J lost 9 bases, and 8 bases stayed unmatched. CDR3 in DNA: TGTGCCAGCAGCTTCGGGACAGGGCCGGGGGCCCAGTACTTC. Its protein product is CASSFGTGPGAQYF. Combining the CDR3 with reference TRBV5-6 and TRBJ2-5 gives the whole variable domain DAGVTQSPTHLIKTRGQQVTLRCSPKSGHDTVSWYQQALGQGPQFIFQYYEEEERQRGNFPDRFSGHQFPNYSSELNVNALLLGDSALYLCASSFGTGPGAQYFGPGTRLLVL.

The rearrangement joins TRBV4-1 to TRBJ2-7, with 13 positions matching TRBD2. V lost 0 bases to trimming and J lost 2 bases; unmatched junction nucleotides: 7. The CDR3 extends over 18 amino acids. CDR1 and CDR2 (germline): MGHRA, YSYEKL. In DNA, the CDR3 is TGCGCCAGCAGCCAAGATGAACTAGCGGGAGGGCCGCCCTACGAGCAGTACTTC. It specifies CASSQDELAGGPPYEQYF.

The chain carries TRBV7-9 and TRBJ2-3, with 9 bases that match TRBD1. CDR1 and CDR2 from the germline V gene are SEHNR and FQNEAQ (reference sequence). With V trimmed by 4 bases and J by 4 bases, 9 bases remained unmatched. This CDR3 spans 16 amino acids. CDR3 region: CASSSNPGQGSDTQYF. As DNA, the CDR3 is TGTGCCAGCAGCTCAAACCCGGGACAGGGTTCAGATACGCAGTATTTT.

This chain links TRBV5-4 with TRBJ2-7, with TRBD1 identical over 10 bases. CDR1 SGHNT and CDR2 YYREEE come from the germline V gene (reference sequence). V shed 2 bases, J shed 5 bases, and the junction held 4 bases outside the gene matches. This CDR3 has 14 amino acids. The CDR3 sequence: CASSLGQGGDEQYF. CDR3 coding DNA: TGTGCCAGCAGCTTAGGACAGGGGGGCGACGAGCAGTACTTC.

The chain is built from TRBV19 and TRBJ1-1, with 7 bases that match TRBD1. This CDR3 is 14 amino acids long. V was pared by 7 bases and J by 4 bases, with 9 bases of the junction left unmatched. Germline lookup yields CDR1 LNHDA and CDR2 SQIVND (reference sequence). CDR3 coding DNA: TGTGCCAGTATACCAAGGGGGCTGGTCACTGAAGCTTTCTTT. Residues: CASIPRGLVTEAFF.

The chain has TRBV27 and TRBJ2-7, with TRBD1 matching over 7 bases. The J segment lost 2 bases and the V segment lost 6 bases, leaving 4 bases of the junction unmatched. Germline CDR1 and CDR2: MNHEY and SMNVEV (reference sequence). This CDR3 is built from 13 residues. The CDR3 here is CASSATGAYEQYF. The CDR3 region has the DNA TGTGCCAGCAGCGCCACAGGGGCCTACGAGCAGTACTTC.